This TCR beta chain was retrieved from a study of blood T cell repertoires in COVID-19. Background on the study: T cells, B-cell-depleted T cells, or PBMCs supplied cDNA or gDNA.

In germline, CDR1 is GTSNPN, CDR2 SVGIG (reference sequence). The trim removed 2 bases at V and 0 bases at J, leaving 7 bases unmatched. The CDR3 covers 16 residues. Clones were sequenced by immunoSEQ multiplex PCR, and TCRdb holds only the in-frame ones, with some missing. The sample includes some 64,000 clones, about 75% of them seen just once. The source of this sequence is a woman in her fifties or sixties who had been exposed to COVID-19. The chain has TRBV30 and TRBJ2-1; 7 bases align to TRBD2. Sequences were obtained from PBMCs or T cells enriched from blood (not recorded which). CDR3 DNA: TGTGCCTGGAGTTCCCCTAGCGGTAGCTCCTACAATGAGCAGTTCTTC. Protein product: CAWSSPSGSSYNEQFF. Full variable domain (missing parts from reference TRBV30 and TRBJ2-1): SQTIHQWPATLVQPVGSPLSLECTVEGTSNPNLYWYRQAAGRGLQLLFYSVGIGQISSEVPQNLSASRPQDRQFILSSKKLLLSDSGFYLCAWSSPSGSSYNEQFFGPGTRLTVL.